What follows are 28 T cell receptor beta chains derived from one specimen sequenced in a study of T cell changes during pregnancy in multiple sclerosis. The repertoire was sequenced with immunoSEQ multiplex PCR; TCRdb's copy has only in-frame clones and lacks some. The sample lists some 110,000 clones; about 89% were seen once. The material was peripheral blood, obtained before pregnancy. All receptors come from a female donor with multiple sclerosis, enrolled in a pregnancy study.

This sequence joins TRBV6-1 and TRBJ2-3; 14 nucleotides match TRBD2. CDR3 length: 15 residues. The V and J ends lost 5 bases and 4 bases, in that order; junction bases with no gene match: 2. Germline V CDR1 and CDR2: MNHNS, SASEGT. CDR3 in amino acids: CASSLTSGGADTQYF. CDR3 nucleotide sequence: TGTGCCAGCAGTTTGACTAGCGGGGGGGCAGATACGCAGTATTTT.

This chain connects TRBV9 to TRBJ2-1; 7 nucleotides match TRBD1. The CDR3 has 14 residues. Germline CDR1 reads SGDLS; CDR2 reads YYNGEE. Trimming removed 0 bases from V and 9 bases from J; junction bases left unmatched: 6. CDR3 nucleotides: TGTGCCAGCAGCGTAGGGGAAGGGGGCAGTGAGCAGTTCTTC. Its translation is CASSVGEGGSEQFF. The full variable domain, completed using reference TRBV9 and TRBJ2-1, is DSGVTQTPKHLITATGQRVTLRCSPRSGDLSVYWYQQSLDQGLQFLIQYYNGEERAKGNILERFSAQQFPDLHSELNLSSLELGDSALYFCASSVGEGGSEQFFGPGTRLTVL.

V is TRBV28 and J is TRBJ1-5, with TRBD1 matching 7 bases. After removal of 6 bases from V and 10 bases from J, the junction contained 9 bases not matched to a gene. Germline CDR1 is MDHEN and CDR2 is SYDVKM. CDR3 length: 13 residues. CDR3 protein: CASRETGLSPQHF. The CDR3 nucleotides read TGTGCCAGCAGAGAGACAGGGCTGTCACCCCAGCATTTT.

This clone was seen once. The chain recombines TRBV5-4 with TRBJ2-3, with TRBD2 matching 12 bases. V lost 5 bases to trimming and J lost 3 bases; unmatched junction nucleotides: 4. CDR1 and CDR2 (germline): SGHNT, YYREEE (reference sequence). The CDR3 contains 15 residues. The CDR3 DNA sequence: TGTGCCAGCAGTTCTAGCGGGAGGGGAACAGATACGCAGTATTTT. Translated, it gives CASSSSGRGTDTQYF.

The chain recombines TRBV25-1 with TRBJ1-1; 9 nucleotides agree with TRBD1. Germline V gives CDR1 MGHDK, CDR2 SYGVNS. V dropped 5 bases and J dropped 5; count of bases not matched to a gene: 9. The CDR3 length is 15 residues. CDR3 nucleotide sequence: TGTGCCAGCAGTTCGAACAGGGGGCGCGGAACTGAAGCTTTCTTT. Its translation: CASSSNRGRGTEAFF.

The V and J genes are TRBV9 and TRBJ2-1; 10 bases agree with TRBD2. The V gene's germline CDR1 is SGDLS and CDR2 YYNGEE. V dropped 4 bases and J dropped 2; count of bases not matched to a gene: 3. The length of the CDR3 is 15 residues. CDR3 DNA: TGTGCCAGCAGCTGGAGCGGGGGGGCCTACAATGAGCAGTTCTTC. This gives the protein CASSWSGGAYNEQFF.

The V gene is TRBV18, the J gene TRBJ2-7; 7 bases match TRBD2. CDR1 and CDR2 (germline): KGHSH, LQKENI. CDR3 size: 21 residues. Losses at the gene ends were 4 bases for V and 5 bases for J; bases not matched to a gene: 29. The chain's CDR3 is CASSLKRAAPPVAPGGHEQYF. The CDR3 nucleotides read TGTGCCAGCTCACTTAAGCGGGCGGCCCCTCCAGTAGCCCCGGGAGGCCACGAGCAGTACTTC.

The CDR3 DNA is TGTGCCAGCAACAACGGACAGGCCAATCAGCCCCAGCATTTT. Translated, it gives CASNNGQANQPQHF. The chain employs TRBV6-6 and TRBJ1-5; 7 nucleotides align to TRBD1. This CDR3 region has 14 residues. Germline CDR1 MNHNY, CDR2 SVGAGI (reference sequence). The trim removed 7 bases at V and 3 bases at J, leaving 6 bases unmatched.

CDR3 bases: TGTGCCACCAGACAGGGAGAGACCCAGTACTTC. It specifies CATRQGETQYF. V and J are TRBV2 and TRBJ2-5, with 7 bases identical to TRBD1. The V gene's germline CDR1 is SNHLY and CDR2 FYNNEI. V dropped 10 bases and J dropped 4; count of bases not matched to a gene: 3. This CDR3 is 11 amino acids long. Variable domain in full (rest from reference TRBV2 and TRBJ2-5): EPEVTQTPSHQVTQMGQEVILRCVPISNHLYFYWYRQILGQKVEFLVSFYNNEISEKSEIFDDQFSVERPDGSNFTLKIRSTKLEDSAMYFCATRQGETQYFGPGTRLLVL.

The CDR3 sequence is CASSLLAGEQFF. For the CDR3, the DNA is TGTGCCAGCAGTTTGTTAGCGGGGGAGCAGTTCTTC. The genes are TRBV28 and TRBJ2-1, with TRBD2 identical over 8 bases. Germline-derived CDR1 and CDR2 are MDHEN and SYDVKM. V lost 3 bases to trimming and J lost 10 bases; unmatched junction nucleotides: 2. The CDR3 length is 12 residues.

The rearrangement joins TRBV5-1 to TRBJ1-2; 9 nucleotides match TRBD1. The length of the CDR3 is 16 residues. Losses at the gene ends were 4 bases for V and 3 bases for J; bases not matched to a gene: 10. Germline V CDR1 and CDR2: SGHRS, YFSETQ. Written as DNA, the CDR3 is TGCGCCAGCAGCCAGGGACAGGGAAAAAGTGACTATGGCTACACCTTC. The encoded protein is CASSQGQGKSDYGYTF.

The chain employs TRBV6-6 and TRBJ2-2; D might be TRBD2 (5 bases). Trimming removed 2 bases from V and 2 bases from J, with 9 bases in between. The CDR3 runs 15 residues. Germline values: CDR1 MNHNY, CDR2 SVGAGI (reference sequence). In DNA, the CDR3 is TGTGCCAGCAGTTACAAAGCGGTAAACACCGGGGAGCTGTTTTTT. Amino acids: CASSYKAVNTGELFF.

The chain carries TRBV2 and TRBJ1-1; D uncertain. V gave up 7 bases and J gave up 0 bases, with 9 bases separating them. From germline, CDR1 is SNHLY and CDR2 FYNNEI. The CDR3 totals 13 residues. CDR3 amino acids: CASKTSLNTEAFF. The CDR3 coding sequence is TGTGCCAGCAAAACAAGTTTGAACACTGAAGCTTTCTTT.

The J gene is TRBJ2-1, the V gene TRBV7-2; 12 positions agree with TRBD2. The germline V gene encodes CDR1 SGHTA and CDR2 FQGNSA. The CDR3 extends over 17 amino acids. J was trimmed by 12 bases and V by 2 bases; bases with no gene match: 14. CDR3 residues: CASSLSLRLAGGPRQFF. The CDR3 nucleotides are TGTGCCAGCAGCTTAAGCTTAAGGCTAGCGGGGGGGCCCCGGCAGTTCTTC.

This chain uses TRBV21-1 with TRBJ1-6; the table gives TRBD1 as D, unverified against the DNA. TRBV21-1 constitutes a pseudogene. This CDR3 has 18 residues. CDR3 nucleotide sequence: TGTGCCAGCAGCCACGACAGGGTGGAGAGCTCCTATAATTCACCCCTCCACTTT. This encodes CASSHDRVESSYNSPLHF.

This chain connects TRBV19 to TRBJ2-7; 7 bases match TRBD2. The CDR3 consists of 14 residues. The trim removed 2 bases at V and 3 bases at J, leaving 4 bases unmatched. Germline V gene lookup returns CDR1 LNHDA and CDR2 SQIVND (reference sequence). The CDR3 DNA reads as TGTGCCAGTAGTATATCGGGGAGGGACTACGAGCAGTACTTC. The encoded protein is CASSISGRDYEQYF.

V usage is TRBV6-5 and J usage is TRBJ2-5, with TRBD2 identical over 9 bases. The ends lost 7 bases at V and 2 bases at J; junction bases unmatched: 8. Germline CDR1 reads MNHEY; CDR2 reads SVGAGI. The CDR3 totals 15 residues. The CDR3 loop reads CASIGLSGGQETQYF. In DNA form, the CDR3 reads TGTGCCAGCATCGGCTTGAGCGGGGGGCAAGAGACCCAGTACTTC.

This chain links TRBV7-9 with TRBJ1-2; 7 positions agree with TRBD1. This CDR3 spans 15 amino acids. With V trimmed by 0 bases and J by 0 bases, 1 base remained unmatched. Germline assignment: CDR1 SEHNR and CDR2 FQNEAQ (reference sequence). The CDR3 here is CASSLAQGANYGYTF. The CDR3 DNA follows: TGTGCCAGCAGCTTAGCTCAGGGGGCTAACTATGGCTACACCTTC.

V gene TRBV28 combines with J gene TRBJ1-2; 7 bases fit TRBD1. With 5 bases clipped from V and 3 bases from J, the junction kept 12 bases outside the gene matches. Germline lookup yields CDR1 MDHEN and CDR2 SYDVKM. This CDR3 region has 16 residues. CDR3 coding DNA: TGTGCCAGCAGTGCCTCCGGGACAGCTAGACACTATGGCTACACCTTC. This sequence encodes CASSASGTARHYGYTF.

The chain is built from TRBV11-3 and TRBJ2-2, with 7 bases that match TRBD2. V lost 1 base and J lost 3; bases outside the gene matches: 5. The CDR3 has 16 amino acids. Germline V gene data show CDR1 as SGHNT and CDR2 as YENEEA. CDR3 in amino acids: CASSLGLRGDTGELFF. DNA of the CDR3: TGTGCCAGCAGCTTAGGCCTCCGGGGGGACACCGGGGAGCTGTTTTTT.

This chain uses TRBV9 with TRBJ2-2, with D perhaps TRBD2 (6 bases). V was pared by 0 bases and J by 3 bases, with 18 bases between. The V gene's germline CDR1 is SGDLS and CDR2 YYNGEE. The CDR3 has 18 amino acids. The CDR3, as DNA: TGTGCCAGCAGCGTAGTTATTTGGAGGGGAGCGGACACCGGGGAGCTGTTTTTT. Encoded protein: CASSVVIWRGADTGELFF.

The chain combines TRBV29-1 with TRBJ1-2; TRBD1 agrees at 8 bases. The CDR3 length is 13 residues. V was pared by 4 bases and J by 0 bases, with 1 base of the junction left unmatched. Per the germline V gene, CDR1 is SQVTM and CDR2 is ANQGSEA. CDR3 DNA: TGCAGCGTTGCAGGGGGCCCTAACTATGGCTACACCTTC. Translating it yields CSVAGGPNYGYTF.

This chain uses TRBV4-1 with TRBJ2-5; 12 nucleotides align to TRBD2. The trim removed 0 bases at V and 0 bases at J, leaving 5 bases unmatched. The CDR3 loop spans 18 amino acids. Germline values: CDR1 MGHRA, CDR2 YSYEKL. The CDR3 loop reads CASSQDLAGGLYQETQYF. DNA for the CDR3: TGCGCCAGCAGCCAAGATCTAGCGGGGGGGTTGTACCAAGAGACCCAGTACTTC.

The chain links TRBV7-3 to TRBJ2-1; 8 bases align to TRBD2. Trimming took 2 bases from V and 6 from J; bases not matched to a gene: 3. This CDR3 comprises 14 residues. CDR1 and CDR2 from the germline V gene are SGHTA and FQGTGA. The CDR3 region is CASSLAGGVNEQFF. In DNA, the CDR3 is TGTGCCAGCAGCTTAGCGGGAGGCGTCAATGAGCAGTTCTTC.

As regards this clone: The same CDR3 also results from other DNA sequences found in this sample. The genes are TRBV18 and TRBJ1-2; 7 bases fit TRBD1. Losses at the gene ends were 3 bases for V and 2 bases for J; bases not matched to a gene: 6. Germline assignment: CDR1 KGHSH and CDR2 LQKENI. This CDR3 contains 15 residues. The CDR3 is CASSPPGTVNYGYTF. The CDR3 DNA reads as TGTGCCAGCTCACCTCCCGGGACAGTAAACTATGGCTACACCTTC.

The chain has TRBV7-3 and TRBJ2-5; TRBD2 agrees at 8 bases. Germline CDR1 SGHTA, CDR2 FQGTGA. The CDR3 runs to 15 residues. The trim removed 5 bases at V and 1 base at J, leaving 6 bases unmatched. In DNA form, the CDR3 reads TGTGCCAGCAGCCAATCCGGGACTAGCCAAGAGACCCAGTACTTC. Protein: CASSQSGTSQETQYF.

The chain links TRBV9 to TRBJ1-4; 7 positions match TRBD1. The CDR3 runs 15 residues. Germline-derived CDR1 and CDR2 are SGDLS and YYNGEE. The J segment lost 0 bases and the V segment lost 3 bases, leaving 2 bases of the junction unmatched. CDR3 protein: CASSGGQSTNEKLFF. The CDR3 nucleotides read TGTGCCAGCAGCGGGGGACAGTCAACTAATGAAAAACTGTTTTTT. Full variable domain (missing parts from reference TRBV9 and TRBJ1-4): DSGVTQTPKHLITATGQRVTLRCSPRSGDLSVYWYQQSLDQGLQFLIQYYNGEERAKGNILERFSAQQFPDLHSELNLSSLELGDSALYFCASSGGQSTNEKLFFGSGTQLSVL.

The CDR3 sequence is CASSEETGKADTQYF. DNA for the CDR3: TGTGCCAGCAGTGAAGAGACAGGGAAAGCAGATACGCAGTATTTT. The rearrangement joins TRBV6-1 to TRBJ2-3; 7 nucleotides match TRBD1. Trimming removed 1 base from V and 4 bases from J; junction bases left unmatched: 5. Germline CDR1 and CDR2: MNHNS and SASEGT. This CDR3 contains 15 residues.